This TCR beta chain was documented in a study of T cells in tuberculosis. Broader study findings: Active tuberculosis TCR-alpha repertoires lay closer to GMM-specific TCRs than IGRA-negative controls, suggesting clonal expansion.

About this clone: The antigen is undetermined.

Generated by immunoSEQ multiplex PCR, the TCRdb table keeps only in-frame clones and is missing some. Seen here are more than 35,000 clones, over 90% observed once, and the top ten hold roughly 6.4%. This CDR3 is 15 amino acids long. Trimming at V came to 4 bases and at J to 0 bases, leaving 1 base not matched to a gene. Germline lookup yields CDR1 LNHDA and CDR2 SQIVND (reference sequence). At study entry, adolescents had tuberculin skin tests and IGRA screening. The sequencing sample was made of PBMCs. The sequence was obtained from a donor between 10 and 35 years old with latent tuberculosis or without tuberculosis infection. The rearrangement joins TRBV19 to TRBJ2-1; TRBD1 agrees at 9 bases. CDR3 DNA: TGTGCCAGTAGTAGACAGGGGGACTCCTACAATGAGCAGTTCTTC. Translated: CASSRQGDSYNEQFF.